A single sample gave rise to the 28 T cell receptor beta chains below, sequenced in a study of blood T cell repertoires in COVID-19. The data were produced by immunoSEQ multiplex PCR, yet TCRdb's version contains in-frame clones alone and is incomplete. Of some 250,000 clones listed, around 87% are singletons. The sequencing sample was made of peripheral blood. The receptors were gathered from a woman under 40 who had recovered from COVID-19.

V usage is TRBV12-5 and J usage is TRBJ2-1; 8 positions agree with TRBD2. CDR3 length: 18 residues. The germline CDR1 and CDR2 sequences are LGHNT and FRNRAP. With 4 bases clipped from V and 4 bases from J, the junction kept 15 bases outside the gene matches. CDR3 amino acids: CASGSTLDISGGYNEQFF. Written as DNA, the CDR3 is TGTGCTAGTGGTTCAACATTAGACATAAGCGGGGGTTACAATGAGCAGTTCTTC.

The CDR3 sequence: CASSLNQGTEAFF. The CDR3 bases are TGCGCCAGCAGCTTAAACCAGGGCACTGAAGCTTTCTTT. V gene TRBV5-1 combines with J gene TRBJ1-1; TRBD1 might be the D (5 bases). The CDR3 sequence is 13 residues long. Trimming pared 2 bases from V and 4 bases from J, leaving 9 bases between. CDR1 is SGHRS and CDR2 is YFSETQ in the germline V gene.

This chain links TRBV2 with TRBJ1-6; 7 bases map to TRBD1. The ends lost 6 bases at V and 0 bases at J; junction bases unmatched: 17. CDR1 and CDR2 (germline): SNHLY, FYNNEI. CDR3 length equals 20 residues. The CDR3 nucleotides are TGTGCCAGCAGCCTAAAATGGACAGGTGGGGGCAGCTCCTATAATTCACCCCTCCACTTT. It codes for CASSLKWTGGGSSYNSPLHF.

The V and J genes are TRBV6-5 and TRBJ2-1; D perhaps matches TRBD2 (6 bases). V gave up 2 bases and J gave up 5 bases, with 10 bases separating them. CDR1 and CDR2 (germline): MNHEY, SVGAGI. The CDR3 extends over 14 amino acids. In DNA, the CDR3 is TGTGCCAGCAGTTACCTCGCGGGAAACAATGAGCAGTTCTTC. It is translated as CASSYLAGNNEQFF.

The chain links TRBV5-5 to TRBJ2-7; TRBD1 matches 8 bases. Germline V gene data show CDR1 as SGHKS and CDR2 as YYEKEE (reference sequence). The CDR3 covers 15 residues. Trimming cost V 0 bases and J 3 bases; bases outside gene matches: 5. CDR3 coding DNA: TGTGCCAGCAGCTTGGTTCAGGGGGCCCTCTACGAGCAGTACTTC. Translation gives CASSLVQGALYEQYF.

The V call is TRBV7-7, the J call TRBJ2-5, with TRBD2 matching 8 bases. The CDR3 is made up of 15 amino acids. J lost 2 bases, V lost 5 bases, and 7 bases had no gene match. Germline assignment: CDR1 SSHAT and CDR2 FNYEAQ (reference sequence). CDR3 nucleotide sequence: TGTGCCAGCAGCCTCTATAGCGGGGCACAAGAGACCCAGTACTTC. It is translated as CASSLYSGAQETQYF.

V and J are TRBV7-3 and TRBJ2-1; TRBD1 aligns across 8 bases. V lost 5 bases to trimming and J lost 3 bases; unmatched junction nucleotides: 6. The germline CDR1 and CDR2 sequences are SGHTA and FQGTGA. The CDR3 is made up of 15 amino acids. CDR3 residues: CASSPSTGVYNEQFF. The CDR3 region has the DNA TGTGCCAGCAGCCCCTCGACAGGGGTCTACAATGAGCAGTTCTTC. Variable domain in full (rest from reference TRBV7-3 and TRBJ2-1): GAGVSQTPSNKVTEKGKYVELRCDPISGHTALYWYRQSLGQGPEFLIYFQGTGAADDSGLPNDRFFAVRPEGSVSTLKIQRTERGDSAVYLCASSPSTGVYNEQFFGPGTRLTVL.

This clone was seen just once. The chain combines TRBV4-1 with TRBJ2-3, with D perhaps TRBD2 (7 bases). The V end lost 0 bases, the J end lost 2 bases, and 15 bases lay between the germline ends. Germline V CDR1 and CDR2: MGHRA, YSYEKL. This CDR3 is built from 17 residues. The DNA for the CDR3 is TGCGCCAGCAGCCAAGACAAGGCGGGGGCCGACACAGATACGCAGTATTTT. It specifies CASSQDKAGADTDTQYF.

The chain employs TRBV9 and TRBJ2-1; D is unresolved. CDR3 length equals 13 residues. Germline CDR1 is SGDLS and CDR2 is YYNGEE. Trimming removed 1 base from V and 4 bases from J, with 6 bases in between. CDR3 bases: TGTGCCAGCAGCGTACAGGTTTACAATGAGCAGTTCTTC. Its translation is CASSVQVYNEQFF.

This rearrangement joins TRBV6-7 to TRBJ1-1, with 9 bases that match TRBD1. TRBV6-7 is assigned to the ORF class and has an uncertain function. The CDR3 runs to 17 residues. The ends lost 2 bases at V and 0 bases at J; junction bases unmatched: 7. In DNA form, the CDR3 reads TGTGCCAGCAGTTACGACAGGGGGTGTTTCATGAACACTGAAGCTTTCTTT. The encoded protein is CASSYDRGCFMNTEAFF.

Concerning this clone itself: Other DNA sequences within the sample encode an identical CDR3. This chain joins TRBV12-3 or TRBV12-4 and TRBJ1-1, with a possible D match to TRBD1 (6 bases). The V and J ends lost 3 bases and 2 bases respectively, with 7 bases between them. This CDR3 has 13 amino acids. The DNA for the CDR3 is TGTGCCAGCAGTTTCAGGGGTAACACTGAAGCTTTCTTT. Residues: CASSFRGNTEAFF.

The CDR3 is CASSEVNAPGTF. Written as DNA, the CDR3 is TGTGCCAGCAGTGAAGTGAACGCACCCGGTACCTTC. The genes are TRBV2 and TRBJ1-2; D not resolved. The CDR3 is 12 amino acids. Germline lookup yields CDR1 SNHLY and CDR2 FYNNEI. V was pared by 1 base and J by 14 bases, with 14 bases between.

The chain links TRBV7-9 to TRBJ2-1, with 10 bases identical to TRBD2. This CDR3 comprises 16 residues. From germline, CDR1 is SEHNR and CDR2 FQNEAQ (reference sequence). Trimming at V came to 5 bases and at J to 4 bases, leaving 8 bases not matched to a gene. The CDR3 reads CASSRTSGPFYNEQFF. The CDR3 DNA reads as TGTGCCAGCAGCAGGACTAGCGGCCCTTTTTACAATGAGCAGTTCTTC.

The chain employs TRBV12-3 or TRBV12-4 and TRBJ1-1; 7 bases are a match to TRBD1. V shed 1 base and J 14 bases; nucleotides not matched to a gene: 10. This CDR3 has 13 amino acids. CDR3 nucleotide sequence: TGTGCCAGCAGTTTAGTTGAGGACAGGAGATCGTTCTTT. This gives the protein CASSLVEDRRSFF.

The J gene is TRBJ2-1, the V gene TRBV24-1, with D unresolved. V lost 5 bases, J lost 6 bases, and 10 bases lay in between. There are 13 residues in the CDR3. Germline assignment: CDR1 KGHDR and CDR2 SFDVKD. The CDR3 DNA reads TGTGCCACCAGTGGGTCCTCCAGCAATGAGCAGTTCTTC. Protein: CATSGSSSNEQFF.

The chain combines TRBV4-1 with TRBJ1-1, with D possibly being TRBD1 (5 bases). Trimming removed 4 bases from V and 3 bases from J, with 12 bases in between. This CDR3 is 14 amino acids long. The germline V gene has CDR1 MGHRA and CDR2 YSYEKL. CDR3 coding DNA: TGCGCCAGCAGCCCACCGACGGGGGACACTGAAGCTTTCTTT. It yields the protein CASSPPTGDTEAFF.

A single count supports this clone. The V gene is TRBV30, the J gene TRBJ1-1; 7 bases line up with TRBD1. The CDR3 runs to 14 residues. Trimming cost V 8 bases and J 1 base; bases outside gene matches: 10. In germline, CDR1 is GTSNPN, CDR2 SVGIG (reference sequence). The CDR3 DNA follows: TGTGCCCAGGGAGGGGCAGGGGGGAACACTGAAGCTTTCTTT. It encodes CAQGGAGGNTEAFF.

This clone was seen more than once but under ten times. J is TRBJ1-2 and V is TRBV5-1, with D uncertain. The CDR3 is made up of 13 amino acids. Germline loops: CDR1 SGHRS, CDR2 YFSETQ. V lost 6 bases and J 8 bases, leaving 17 bases between the germline ends. CDR3 bases: TGCGCCAGCACAAACGGAGAGGGCCGGGGCTACACCTTC. It yields the protein CASTNGEGRGYTF.

This rearrangement joins TRBV5-6 to TRBJ1-2; TRBD1 matches 9 bases. From germline, CDR1 is SGHDT and CDR2 YYEEEE. V lost 6 bases, J lost 7 bases, and 10 bases stayed unmatched. This CDR3 contains 14 residues. CDR3 DNA sequence: TGTGCCAGCAACGGCCTAGCGACAGGGGGTGGCTACACCTTC. Translation: CASNGLATGGGYTF.

This chain joins TRBV4-1 and TRBJ2-7, with D tentatively TRBD1 (5 bases). V lost 1 base, J lost 3 bases, and 7 bases lay in between. The germline V gene encodes CDR1 MGHRA and CDR2 YSYEKL. The CDR3 is 13 amino acids. CDR3 nucleotide sequence: TGCGCCAGCAGCCAAGGACAGCTCTACGAGCAGTACTTC. Translated: CASSQGQLYEQYF.

The chain has TRBV27 and TRBJ2-7; TRBD2 might be the D (5 bases). Germline CDR1 and CDR2: MNHEY and SMNVEV (reference sequence). Between the trimmed V and J ends, which lost 6 bases and 3 bases, there was a span of 21 bases. The CDR3 has 16 residues. The CDR3 loop is CASRPRLAGSGYEQYF. In DNA form, the CDR3 reads TGTGCCAGCAGGCCCCGGCTAGCCGGTTCAGGCTACGAGCAGTACTTC.

CDR3 sequence reads: CASSLEPGGAYEQYF. For the CDR3, the DNA is TGTGCCAGCAGCTTAGAACCCGGGGGGGCCTACGAGCAGTACTTC. The V and J genes are TRBV5-4 and TRBJ2-7; TRBD2 matches at 8 bases. V lost 2 bases, J lost 2 bases, and 6 bases stayed unmatched. Looked up from germline, CDR1 is SGHNT and CDR2 is YYREEE (reference sequence). The CDR3 is 15 amino acids.

The rearrangement joins TRBV10-3 to TRBJ2-2; the match to TRBD2 covers 14 bases. V was pared by 6 bases and J by 4 bases, with 10 bases of the junction left unmatched. CDR1 is ENHRY and CDR2 is SYGVKD in the germline V gene. The CDR3 extends over 18 amino acids. The CDR3: CAIRTSGGAVSGTGELFF. The CDR3 nucleotides read TGTGCCATCAGGACTAGCGGGGGGGCAGTTTCGGGCACCGGGGAGCTGTTTTTT.

This sequence joins TRBV19 and TRBJ1-3; the D is unclear. Germline-derived CDR1 and CDR2 are LNHDA and SQIVND (reference sequence). The CDR3 spans 16 residues. V was trimmed by 3 bases and J by 1 base, leaving 13 bases between them. The chain's CDR3 is CASSILGSSSGNTIYF. The CDR3 coding sequence is TGTGCCAGTAGTATTTTGGGCTCTTCGTCTGGAAACACCATATATTTT.

This clone was detected once. The chain carries TRBV2 and TRBJ1-1, with unresolved D. This CDR3 contains 13 residues. V gave up 4 bases and J gave up 1 base, with 7 bases separating them. Germline V gene sequence: CDR1 SNHLY, CDR2 FYNNEI. The CDR3 sequence: CASSVQSNTEAFF. The CDR3 region has the DNA TGTGCCAGCAGTGTGCAGTCGAACACTGAAGCTTTCTTT.

The chain recombines TRBV7-9 with TRBJ2-3, with D possibly matching TRBD2 (5 bases). Deletions cut 3 bases from V and 1 base from J, with 8 bases between. Germline CDR1 reads SEHNR; CDR2 reads FQNEAQ (reference sequence). This CDR3 is 14 amino acids long. The DNA for the CDR3 is TGTGCCAGCAGCTTTGAGGGAGGCACAGATACGCAGTATTTT. Protein product: CASSFEGGTDTQYF. Full variable domain (rest looked up from reference TRBV7-9 and TRBJ2-3): DTGVSQNPRHKITKRGQNVTFRCDPISEHNRLYWYRQTLGQGPEFLTYFQNEAQLEKSRLLSDRFSAERPKGSFSTLEIQRTEQGDSAMYLCASSFEGGTDTQYFGPGTRLTVL.

This chain uses TRBV29-1 with TRBJ2-2; TRBD2 agrees at 8 bases. The trim removed 4 bases at V and 6 bases at J, leaving 7 bases unmatched. The CDR3 consists of 14 residues. From germline, CDR1 is SQVTM and CDR2 ANQGSEA. CDR3 region: CSVVGGGLAGELFF. The CDR3 DNA reads TGCAGCGTTGTAGGCGGGGGGCTTGCCGGGGAGCTGTTTTTT.

The chain combines TRBV18 with TRBJ2-1; 8 nucleotides align to TRBD2. The germline V gene has CDR1 KGHSH and CDR2 LQKENI. Unmatched junction bases numbered 8, after V lost 2 bases and J lost 8 bases. CDR3 length: 15 amino acids. The CDR3 DNA sequence: TGTGCCAGCTCACCAGCGAGCGGGGGTGAGCATGAGCAGTTCTTC. Encoded protein: CASSPASGGEHEQFF.